One sample yielded the 18 T cell receptor beta chains listed below, sequenced in a study of control samples from healthy donors and cancer patients. This table comes from immunoSEQ multiplex PCR, and its TCRdb copy is limited to in-frame clones, with some not included. The sample has about 180,000 clones; 90% to 95% are singletons. The sample taken for sequencing was blood. The receptors stem from a man aged 30 to 45 in good health.

This clone was seen more than once but under ten times. The V gene is TRBV5-6, the J gene TRBJ2-2; 9 positions match TRBD1. V shed 2 bases, J shed 3 bases, and the junction held 2 bases outside the gene matches. The CDR3 has 15 residues. CDR1 and CDR2 from the germline V gene are SGHDT and YYEEEE. CDR3 in DNA: TGTGCCAGCAGCTTTGGGGACAGGGACACCGGGGAGCTGTTTTTT. Translating it yields CASSFGDRDTGELFF.

V usage is TRBV24-1 and J usage is TRBJ2-5; D perhaps matches TRBD1 (5 bases). The V end lost 4 bases, the J end lost 4 bases, and 18 bases lay between the germline ends. The CDR3 contains 16 residues. Germline V gene lookup returns CDR1 KGHDR and CDR2 SFDVKD. CDR3 coding DNA: TGTGCCACCAGTGAGGCAGGTAGGGGTGAAGGAGAGACCCAGTACTTC. As protein: CATSEAGRGEGETQYF.

The chain is built from TRBV18 and TRBJ2-2, with a possible D match to TRBD1 (5 bases). Trimming shortened V by 6 bases and J by 0 bases, and 14 bases separated the two germline ends. The CDR3 has 16 amino acids. Per the germline V gene, CDR1 is KGHSH and CDR2 is LQKENI. CDR3 in amino acids: CASSPRQSANTGELFF. The CDR3 DNA is TGTGCCAGCTCCCCCAGACAGAGCGCGAACACCGGGGAGCTGTTTTTT.

V and J are TRBV15 and TRBJ1-5; tentatively, D is TRBD1 (5 bases). V lost 0 bases and J lost 6, with 12 bases in between. The germline V gene encodes CDR1 LNHNV and CDR2 YYDKDF (reference sequence). The length of the CDR3 is 15 residues. This CDR3 reads CATSRDQGAGQPQHF. The CDR3 region has the DNA TGTGCCACCAGCAGAGACCAGGGCGCCGGTCAGCCCCAGCATTTT.

The rearrangement uses TRBV5-5 and TRBJ1-3; possibly TRBD1 for D (5 bases). Deletions cut 2 bases from V and 0 bases from J, with 15 bases between. CDR1 and CDR2 from the germline V gene are SGHKS and YYEKEE (reference sequence). The CDR3 runs 17 residues. CDR3 in DNA: TGTGCCAGCAGCTTACCTAAGGGGATGAGCTCTGGAAACACCATATATTTT. This sequence encodes CASSLPKGMSSGNTIYF.

The chain links TRBV7-3 to TRBJ2-2; TRBD2 aligns across 8 bases. This CDR3 contains 13 residues. Trimming took 5 bases from V and 6 from J; bases not matched to a gene: 2. Germline CDR1 and CDR2: SGHTA and FQGTGA. The CDR3 DNA sequence: TGTGCCAGCAGCGCGGGGGGTGCCGGGGAGCTGTTTTTT. This gives the protein CASSAGGAGELFF.

The chain joins TRBV7-2 to TRBJ2-5, with D tentatively TRBD1 or TRBD2 (6 bases each). Trimming stripped 3 bases from V and 2 bases from J, with 16 bases between. The CDR3 loop spans 16 amino acids. CDR1 is SGHTA, CDR2 FQGNSA, per germline. In nucleotides, the CDR3 is TGTGCCAGCAGCTTCCGGGGGTCGGGGGCACAAGAGACCCAGTACTTC. It codes for CASSFRGSGAQETQYF.

The chain uses TRBV7-2 and TRBJ2-7, with 9 bases fitting TRBD2. The length of the CDR3 is 15 residues. V was clipped by 1 base and J by 2 bases; unmatched bases: 3. The germline CDR1 and CDR2 sequences are SGHTA and FQGNSA. This CDR3 reads CASSLGRGGPYEQYF. Here the CDR3 DNA reads TGTGCCAGCAGCTTAGGGCGGGGGGGCCCCTACGAGCAGTACTTC.

The chain carries TRBV28 and TRBJ1-5, with unresolved D. This CDR3 has 12 amino acids. The V end was cut by 10 bases, the J end by 4 bases, with 11 bases between. Germline V gene sequence: CDR1 MDHEN, CDR2 SYDVKM. CDR3 coding DNA: TGTGCCACCCTGCGGGGAAATCAGCCCCAGCATTTT. Protein product: CATLRGNQPQHF.

The sample holds one count of this clone. This rearrangement joins TRBV7-8 to TRBJ1-2; a possible D gene is TRBD1 (6 bases). The germline gives CDR1 SGHVS, CDR2 FQNEAQ. V lost 2 bases and J lost 4, with 14 bases in between. The CDR3 is made up of 15 amino acids. CDR3 sequence reads: CASSLHGTSSYGYTF. As DNA, the CDR3 is TGTGCCAGCAGCTTACATGGGACATCGAGCTATGGCTACACCTTC. Together with reference TRBV7-8 and TRBJ1-2, the CDR3 gives the full variable domain: GAGVSQSPRYKVAKRGQDVALRCDPISGHVSLFWYQQALGQGPEFLTYFQNEAQLDKSGLPSDRFFAERPEGSVSTLKIQRTQQEDSAVYLCASSLHGTSSYGYTFGSGTRLTVV.

The CDR3 DNA is TGTGCCACCAGGGGTTCCGGAAACACCATATATTTT. Protein: CATRGSGNTIYF. The chain is built from TRBV24-1 and TRBJ1-3, with D unclear. CDR1 KGHDR and CDR2 SFDVKD come from the germline V gene. The CDR3 spans 12 residues. V lost 7 bases and J lost 4, with 7 bases in between.

DNA of the CDR3: TGCGCCAGCAGCCAAGAGGGACAGGGGTCACCCCTCCACTTT. It yields the protein CASSQEGQGSPLHF. The genes are TRBV4-3 and TRBJ1-6; 10 nucleotides align to TRBD1. V shed 0 bases and J 10 bases; nucleotides not matched to a gene: 0. Germline-derived CDR1 and CDR2 are LGHNA and YSLEER. CDR3 length: 14 amino acids.

V usage is TRBV7-6 and J usage is TRBJ2-7; TRBD1 aligns across 8 bases. The CDR3 covers 16 residues. Germline V gives CDR1 SGHVS, CDR2 FNYEAQ. V lost 1 base to trimming and J lost 4 bases; unmatched junction nucleotides: 9. CDR3 loop: CASSLGGQGVVYEQYF. The CDR3 DNA sequence: TGTGCCAGCAGCTTAGGAGGACAGGGAGTAGTTTACGAGCAGTACTTC.

This CDR3 reads CASSPPGDSPPYF. In DNA form, the CDR3 reads TGTGCCAGCTCACCACCCGGGGACAGCCCCCCGTACTTC. The chain employs TRBV18 and TRBJ2-5; 7 bases fit TRBD1. The V gene end was trimmed by 0 bases and the J gene end by 13 bases; junction bases not matched to a gene: 8. Germline V CDR1 and CDR2: KGHSH, LQKENI. The CDR3 loop spans 13 amino acids.

The chain recombines TRBV27 with TRBJ2-7, with 7 bases fitting TRBD1. Germline CDR1 reads MNHEY; CDR2 reads SMNVEV (reference sequence). The CDR3 has 13 residues. J gave up 5 bases and V 2 bases, and 3 bases lay outside the gene matches. The CDR3 region has the DNA TGTGCCAGCAGTTTAGGGACAGACCACGAGCAGTACTTC. It yields the protein CASSLGTDHEQYF.

The chain links TRBV19 to TRBJ1-5; D is uncertain. The ends were cut back, 3 bases at V and 1 base at J, with 10 bases in the middle. This CDR3 is built from 15 residues. Germline CDR1 and CDR2: LNHDA and SQIVND (reference sequence). The CDR3 DNA is TGTGCCAGTAGTATCTACCGGACGAGCAATCAGCCCCAGCATTTT. This gives the protein CASSIYRTSNQPQHF.

The genes are TRBV7-7 and TRBJ1-1, with D unclear. The CDR3 has 13 amino acids. Germline V gene data show CDR1 as SSHAT and CDR2 as FNYEAQ (reference sequence). The V and J ends lost 8 bases and 2 bases respectively, with 12 bases between them. In DNA, the CDR3 is TGTGCCAGCGCCGTGGCGGAAAACACTGAAGCTTTCTTT. Translation gives CASAVAENTEAFF. The full variable domain, completed using reference TRBV7-7 and TRBJ1-1, is GAGVSQSPRYKVTKRGQDVTLRCDPISSHATLYWYQQALGQGPEFLTYFNYEAQPDKSGLPSDRFSAERPEGSISTLTIQRTEQRDSAMYRCASAVAENTEAFFGQGTRLTVV.

This rearrangement joins TRBV18 to TRBJ1-6; D is ambiguous. Trimming cost V 6 bases and J 7 bases, with 10 bases left between them. The CDR3 runs to 13 residues. CDR1 and CDR2 (germline): KGHSH, LQKENI. The CDR3 is CASSPDKNSPLHF. In DNA form, the CDR3 reads TGTGCCAGCTCCCCCGACAAGAATTCACCCCTCCACTTT.